These 18 T cell receptor beta chains share one sample of origin, sequenced in a study of shared clonotypes between healthy human individuals. Naivety among CD8 cells was defined by CD45RO negativity and positive CCR7 selection, thereby excluding terminally differentiated effector memory CD45RA+ cells. Produced via immunoSEQ multiplex PCR; TCRdb's table is partial and in-frame only. This table has around 2.1 million clones, 85% to 95% appearing once. The sample was naive CD8+ T cells from PBMCs. The receptors originated from a man aged 18 to 29 in good health. Some clones in this sample may be carry-over from other donors' samples.

The rearrangement uses TRBV11-2 and TRBJ2-5; a weak D match, TRBD2 (6 bases). CDR1 and CDR2 from the germline V gene are SGHAT and FQNNGV. Trimming stripped 5 bases from V and 4 bases from J, with 20 bases between. This CDR3 contains 16 residues. CDR3 loop: CASSPMSGREVETQYF. DNA for the CDR3: TGTGCCAGCAGCCCAATGTCGGGCAGGGAGGTAGAGACCCAGTACTTC.

Concerning this clone: Other DNA sequences within the sample encode an identical CDR3. The chain carries TRBV7-9 and TRBJ2-3; unclear D gene. The V gene's germline CDR1 is SEHNR and CDR2 FQNEAQ (reference sequence). The CDR3 has 12 amino acids. V was shortened by 6 bases and J by 1 base, with 5 bases between the two germline ends. The CDR3 is CASRPGTDTQYF. CDR3 in DNA: TGTGCCAGCAGGCCCGGCACAGATACGCAGTATTTT.

The V gene is TRBV27, the J gene TRBJ2-3; D ambiguous. The CDR3 consists of 13 residues. The germline CDR1 and CDR2 sequences are MNHEY and SMNVEV (reference sequence). V shed 5 bases and J shed 6 bases, with 12 bases lying between them. In DNA form, the CDR3 reads TGTGCCAGCAGTCCTTTAGTTTTGGATACGCAGTATTTT. It specifies CASSPLVLDTQYF.

CDR3 amino acids: CASSLGLASYNEQFF. Here the CDR3 DNA reads TGTGCCAGCAGCTTAGGACTAGCGAGCTACAATGAGCAGTTCTTC. The chain combines TRBV11-2 with TRBJ2-1; TRBD2 matches at 8 bases. The CDR3 consists of 15 residues. J gave up 3 bases and V 1 base, and 2 bases lay outside the gene matches. Germline CDR1 is SGHAT and CDR2 is FQNNGV.

V is TRBV19 and J is TRBJ2-5; 7 bases line up with TRBD2. The V gene end was trimmed by 6 bases and the J gene end by 5 bases; junction bases not matched to a gene: 6. The CDR3 runs to 13 residues. CDR1 and CDR2 from the germline V gene are LNHDA and SQIVND (reference sequence). CDR3 in amino acids: CASRAGGSETQYF. The CDR3 DNA sequence: TGTGCCAGTAGGGCCGGGGGGTCGGAGACCCAGTACTTC.

The chain joins TRBV27 to TRBJ1-4, with 8 positions matching TRBD1. The CDR3 is made up of 16 amino acids. Germline loops: CDR1 MNHEY, CDR2 SMNVEV (reference sequence). The trim removed 0 bases at V and 7 bases at J, leaving 7 bases unmatched. This chain's CDR3 is CASSLSPRQGSEKLFF. The CDR3 nucleotides read TGTGCCAGCAGTTTATCGCCTAGACAGGGGAGTGAAAAACTGTTTTTT.

The rearrangement joins TRBV7-9 to TRBJ2-1; TRBD1 matches at 8 bases. The CDR3 length is 17 residues. Germline CDR1 reads SEHNR; CDR2 reads FQNEAQ (reference sequence). With 5 bases clipped from V and 0 bases from J, the junction kept 9 bases outside the gene matches. CDR3 nucleotide sequence: TGTGCCAGCAGCCCAGGGACAGGCGACCCCTCCTACAATGAGCAGTTCTTC. It encodes CASSPGTGDPSYNEQFF.

The rearrangement uses TRBV9 and TRBJ2-7; D assignment may be TRBD1 or TRBD2 (5 bases each). The length of the CDR3 is 13 residues. V was pared by 4 bases and J by 4 bases, with 12 bases between. Germline V gives CDR1 SGDLS, CDR2 YYNGEE. This CDR3 is CASSSGDEYEQYF. The CDR3 nucleotides read TGTGCCAGCAGCTCCGGGGACGAATACGAGCAGTACTTC.

The CDR3 DNA follows: TGTGCCAGCAGTCCCCGCGGGGTGGCACCAAATGAAAAACTGTTTTTT. It yields the protein CASSPRGVAPNEKLFF. The chain links TRBV28 to TRBJ1-4; D unresolved. Per the germline V gene, CDR1 is MDHEN and CDR2 is SYDVKM. The V gene lost 5 bases and the J gene lost 5 bases, with 18 bases spanning the gap. This CDR3 region has 16 residues.

This clone was observed a handful of times. Distinct nucleotide sequences in the sample also encode this CDR3. The V gene is TRBV29-1, the J gene TRBJ1-1; D unclear. V lost 5 bases to trimming and J lost 2 bases, with 9 bases between them. CDR1 is SQVTM and CDR2 is ANQGSEA in the germline V gene. CDR3 length: 12 amino acids. CDR3 sequence: CSVPRGNTEAFF. The CDR3 DNA reads TGCAGCGTTCCGAGAGGTAACACTGAAGCTTTCTTT.

To note about this clone: Other DNA sequences in the same sample also yield this CDR3. V and J are TRBV6-6 and TRBJ2-7, with TRBD2 identical over 11 bases. V shed 0 bases, J shed 4 bases, and the junction held 2 bases outside the gene matches. The CDR3 runs 15 residues. Looked up from germline, CDR1 is MNHNY and CDR2 is SVGAGI (reference sequence). The CDR3 loop is CASSYSPSGRYEQYF. In nucleotides, the CDR3 is TGTGCCAGCAGTTACTCGCCTAGCGGGAGGTACGAGCAGTACTTC.

Notes on this clone: This specimen includes other DNA sequences encoding the same CDR3. The chain recombines TRBV6-1 with TRBJ2-7, with D unclear. Germline CDR1 reads MNHNS; CDR2 reads SASEGT. The V gene lost 0 bases and the J gene lost 2 bases, with 5 bases spanning the gap. There are 13 residues in the CDR3. Here the CDR3 DNA reads TGTGCCAGCAGTGAAGCCATTGCCTACGAGCAGTACTTC. Translation: CASSEAIAYEQYF.

This chain joins TRBV4-2 and TRBJ2-2; D is unresolved. This CDR3 region has 15 residues. V shed 0 bases and J shed 6 bases, with 11 bases lying between them. CDR1 is LGHNA and CDR2 is YNFKEQ in the germline V gene. The CDR3 DNA is TGTGCCAGCAGCCAAGATCCCCAGGCGGCCGGGGAGCTGTTTTTT. The encoded protein is CASSQDPQAAGELFF.

V gene TRBV27 combines with J gene TRBJ2-1, with D possibly TRBD2 on 6 matching bases. CDR1 is MNHEY and CDR2 is SMNVEV in the germline V gene (reference sequence). This CDR3 is built from 17 residues. Trimming took 3 bases from V and 3 from J, leaving 18 bases between them. The CDR3 region is CASSLYPPGLLYNEQFF. CDR3 coding DNA: TGTGCCAGCAGTTTGTACCCCCCGGGACTCCTCTACAATGAGCAGTTCTTC.

The CDR3 loop reads CASSFSGPGTGNEKLFF. In DNA form, the CDR3 reads TGTGCCAGCAGTTTCTCTGGCCCGGGGACAGGGAATGAAAAACTGTTTTTT. V gene TRBV27 combines with J gene TRBJ1-4, with TRBD1 matching over 9 bases. Germline assignment: CDR1 MNHEY and CDR2 SMNVEV (reference sequence). The CDR3 is 17 residues long. With V trimmed by 3 bases and J by 5 bases, 10 bases remained unmatched. Drawing the rest from reference TRBV27 and TRBJ1-4, the complete variable domain is EAQVTQNPRYLITVTGKKLTVTCSQNMNHEYMSWYRQDPGLGLRQIYYSMNVEVTDKGDVPEGYKVSRKEKRNFPLILESPSPNQTSLYFCASSFSGPGTGNEKLFFGSGTQLSVL.

V and J are TRBV4-1 and TRBJ2-3; perhaps TRBD1 as D (6 bases). Deletions cut 4 bases from V and 2 bases from J, with 13 bases between. This CDR3 region has 15 residues. Germline CDR1 MGHRA, CDR2 YSYEKL. In nucleotides, the CDR3 is TGCGCCAGCAGCCTTTTGACAGGCCCCACAGATACGCAGTATTTT. Its translation is CASSLLTGPTDTQYF.

This clone occurred once. Here the CDR3 reads CAWSDRDPPYEQYF. CDR3 sequence (DNA): TGTGCCTGGTCCGACCGGGACCCTCCCTACGAGCAGTACTTC. This chain links TRBV30 with TRBJ2-7; D may be TRBD1 or TRBD2 (5 bases each). CDR1 is GTSNPN, CDR2 SVGIG, per germline (reference sequence). The CDR3 consists of 14 residues. The ends were cut back, 5 bases at V and 2 bases at J, with 16 bases in the middle.

The chain links TRBV7-9 to TRBJ2-1; D unclear. This CDR3 has 13 residues. Germline CDR1 reads SEHNR; CDR2 reads FQNEAQ (reference sequence). V was clipped by 8 bases and J by 5 bases, with 13 bases between them. Here the CDR3 DNA reads TGTGCCAGCGTTCCCCTTTCGCACAATGAGCAGTTCTTC. Translating it yields CASVPLSHNEQFF.